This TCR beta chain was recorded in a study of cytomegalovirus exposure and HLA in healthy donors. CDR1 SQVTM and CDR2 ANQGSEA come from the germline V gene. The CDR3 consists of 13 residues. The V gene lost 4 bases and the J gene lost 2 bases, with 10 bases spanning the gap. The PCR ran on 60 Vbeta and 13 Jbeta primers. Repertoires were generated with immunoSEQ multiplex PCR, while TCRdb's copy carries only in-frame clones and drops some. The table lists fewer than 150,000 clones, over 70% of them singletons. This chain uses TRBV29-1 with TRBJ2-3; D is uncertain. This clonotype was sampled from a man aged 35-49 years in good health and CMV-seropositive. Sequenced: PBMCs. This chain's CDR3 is CSVGGSNTDTQYF. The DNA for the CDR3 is TGCAGCGTTGGCGGAAGCAACACAGATACGCAGTATTTT.